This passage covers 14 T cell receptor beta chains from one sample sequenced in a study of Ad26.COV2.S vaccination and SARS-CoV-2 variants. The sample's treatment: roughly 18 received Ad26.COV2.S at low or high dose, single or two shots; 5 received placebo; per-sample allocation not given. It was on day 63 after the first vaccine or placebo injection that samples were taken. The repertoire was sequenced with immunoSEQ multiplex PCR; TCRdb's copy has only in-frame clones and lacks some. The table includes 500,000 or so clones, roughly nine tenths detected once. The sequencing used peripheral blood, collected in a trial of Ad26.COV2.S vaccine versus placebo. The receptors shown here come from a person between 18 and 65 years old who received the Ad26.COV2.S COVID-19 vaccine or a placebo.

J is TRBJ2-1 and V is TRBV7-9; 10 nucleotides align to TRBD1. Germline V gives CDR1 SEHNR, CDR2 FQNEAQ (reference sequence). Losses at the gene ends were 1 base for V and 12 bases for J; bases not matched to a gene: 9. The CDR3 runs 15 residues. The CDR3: CASSLEDRGSGGQFF. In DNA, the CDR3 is TGTGCCAGCAGCTTAGAGGACAGGGGGTCGGGAGGGCAGTTCTTC. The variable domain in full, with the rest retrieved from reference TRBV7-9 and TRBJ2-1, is DTGVSQNPRHKITKRGQNVTFRCDPISEHNRLYWYRQTLGQGPEFLTYFQNEAQLEKSRLLSDRFSAERPKGSFSTLEIQRTEQGDSAMYLCASSLEDRGSGGQFFGPGTRLTVL.

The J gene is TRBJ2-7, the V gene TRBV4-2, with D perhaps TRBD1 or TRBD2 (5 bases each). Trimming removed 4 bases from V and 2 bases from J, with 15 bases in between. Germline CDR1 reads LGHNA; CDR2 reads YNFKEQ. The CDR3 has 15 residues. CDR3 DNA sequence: TGTGCCAGCAGCCCCGGGGCTGGGGGTCCCTACGAGCAGTACTTC. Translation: CASSPGAGGPYEQYF.

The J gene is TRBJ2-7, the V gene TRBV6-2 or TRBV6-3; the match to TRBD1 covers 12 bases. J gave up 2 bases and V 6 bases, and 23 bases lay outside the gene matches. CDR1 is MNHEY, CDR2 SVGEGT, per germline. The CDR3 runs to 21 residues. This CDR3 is CASSPPTPGTGGPATTYEQYF. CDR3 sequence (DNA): TGTGCCAGCAGCCCGCCCACCCCCGGGACAGGGGGCCCCGCGACCACCTACGAGCAGTACTTC.

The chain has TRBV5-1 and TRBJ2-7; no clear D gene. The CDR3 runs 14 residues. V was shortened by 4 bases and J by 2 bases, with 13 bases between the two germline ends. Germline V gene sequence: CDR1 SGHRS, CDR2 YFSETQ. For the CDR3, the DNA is TGCGCCAGCAGCCCGGGCCCCGCAACCTACGAGCAGTACTTC. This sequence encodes CASSPGPATYEQYF.

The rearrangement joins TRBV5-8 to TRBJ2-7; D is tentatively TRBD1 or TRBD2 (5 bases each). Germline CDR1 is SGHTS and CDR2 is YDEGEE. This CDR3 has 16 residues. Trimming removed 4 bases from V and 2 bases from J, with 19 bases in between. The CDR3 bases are TGTGCCAGCAGCAGGACGCCGGGACGGAACCCCTACGAGCAGTACTTC. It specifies CASSRTPGRNPYEQYF.

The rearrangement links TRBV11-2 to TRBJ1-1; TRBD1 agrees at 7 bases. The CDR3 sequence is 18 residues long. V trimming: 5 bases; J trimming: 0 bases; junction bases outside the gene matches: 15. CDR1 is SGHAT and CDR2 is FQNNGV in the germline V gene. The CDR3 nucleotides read TGTGCCAGCAGCCGGGGGGGACAGCCGAGGGGTATGAACACTGAAGCTTTCTTT. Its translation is CASSRGGQPRGMNTEAFF.

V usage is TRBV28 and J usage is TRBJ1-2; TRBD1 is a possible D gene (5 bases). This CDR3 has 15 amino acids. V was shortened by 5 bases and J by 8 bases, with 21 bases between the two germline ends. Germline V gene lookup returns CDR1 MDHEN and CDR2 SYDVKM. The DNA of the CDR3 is TGTGCCAGCAGTCCCATCGGGACGGCGTGGGGGGGCTACACCTTC. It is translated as CASSPIGTAWGGYTF.

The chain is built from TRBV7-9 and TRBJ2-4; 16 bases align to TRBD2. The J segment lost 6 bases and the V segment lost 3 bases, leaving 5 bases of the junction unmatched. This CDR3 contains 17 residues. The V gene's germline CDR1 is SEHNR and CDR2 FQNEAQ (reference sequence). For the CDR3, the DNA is TGTGCCAGCAGCTTTACCGGGACTAGCGGGAGGGGAAACATTCAGTACTTC. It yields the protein CASSFTGTSGRGNIQYF.

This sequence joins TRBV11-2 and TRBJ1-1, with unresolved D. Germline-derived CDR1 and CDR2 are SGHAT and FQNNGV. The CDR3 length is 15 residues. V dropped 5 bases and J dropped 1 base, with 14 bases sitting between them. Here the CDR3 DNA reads TGTGCCAGCAGCAAAAGTACGCGAAGGAACACTGAAGCTTTCTTT. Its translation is CASSKSTRRNTEAFF. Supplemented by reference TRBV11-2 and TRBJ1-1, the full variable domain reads EAGVAQSPRYKIIEKRQSVAFWCNPISGHATLYWYQQILGQGPKLLIQFQNNGVVDDSQLPKDRFSAERLKGVDSTLKIQPAKLEDSAVYLCASSKSTRRNTEAFFGQGTRLTVV.

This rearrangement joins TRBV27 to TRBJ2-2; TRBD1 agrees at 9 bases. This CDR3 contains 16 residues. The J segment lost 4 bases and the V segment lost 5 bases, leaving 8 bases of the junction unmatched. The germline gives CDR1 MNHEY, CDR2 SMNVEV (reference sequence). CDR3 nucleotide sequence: TGTGCCAGCAGTACCCCACAGGGGGCGGGCACCGGGGAGCTGTTTTTT. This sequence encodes CASSTPQGAGTGELFF.

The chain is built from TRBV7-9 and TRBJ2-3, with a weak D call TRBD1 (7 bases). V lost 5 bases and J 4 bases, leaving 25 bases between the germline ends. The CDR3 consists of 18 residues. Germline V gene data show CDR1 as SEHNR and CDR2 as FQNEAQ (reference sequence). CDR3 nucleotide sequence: TGTGCCAGCAGCAAAGATCCCTTCCAGGGGGGTAGTGCAGATACGCAGTATTTT. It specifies CASSKDPFQGGSADTQYF.

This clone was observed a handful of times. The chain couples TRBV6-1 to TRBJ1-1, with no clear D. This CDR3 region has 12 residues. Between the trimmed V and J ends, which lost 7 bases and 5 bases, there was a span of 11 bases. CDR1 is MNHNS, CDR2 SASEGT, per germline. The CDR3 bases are TGTGCCAGCATTCTAAGTTGGACTGAAGCTTTCTTT. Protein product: CASILSWTEAFF.

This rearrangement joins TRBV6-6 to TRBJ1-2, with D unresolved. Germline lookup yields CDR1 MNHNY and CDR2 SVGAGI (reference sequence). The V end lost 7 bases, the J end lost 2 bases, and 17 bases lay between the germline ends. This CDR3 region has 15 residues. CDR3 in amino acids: CASTTTGGRNYGYTF. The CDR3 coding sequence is TGTGCCAGCACTACAACCGGAGGGAGGAACTATGGCTACACCTTC.

CDR3 protein: CSVQEGVMNTEAFF. The DNA of the CDR3 is TGCAGCGTCCAAGAGGGGGTCATGAACACTGAAGCTTTCTTT. The V call is TRBV29-1, the J call TRBJ1-1; possible D gene TRBD1, 6 bases. Trimming took 6 bases from V and 0 from J, leaving 14 bases between them. The germline CDR1 and CDR2 sequences are SQVTM and ANQGSEA. This CDR3 spans 14 amino acids. Combining the CDR3 with reference TRBV29-1 and TRBJ1-1 gives the whole variable domain SAVISQKPSRDICQRGTSLTIQCQVDSQVTMMFWYRQQPGQSLTLIATANQGSEATYESGFVIDKFPISRPNLTFSTLTVSNMSPEDSSIYLCSVQEGVMNTEAFFGQGTRLTVV.